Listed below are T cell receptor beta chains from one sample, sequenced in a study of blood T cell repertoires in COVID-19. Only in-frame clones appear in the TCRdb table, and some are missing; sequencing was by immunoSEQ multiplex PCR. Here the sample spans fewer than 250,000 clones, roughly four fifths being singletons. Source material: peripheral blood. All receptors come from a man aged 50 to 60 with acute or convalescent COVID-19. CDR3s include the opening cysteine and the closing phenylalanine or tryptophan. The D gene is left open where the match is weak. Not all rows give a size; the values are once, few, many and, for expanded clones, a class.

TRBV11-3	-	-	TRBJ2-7	TGTGCCAGCAGCTCCGAGTGGGAGCAGTACTTC	CASSSEWEQYF
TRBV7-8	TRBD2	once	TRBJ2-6	TGTGCCAGCAGCTTGTTAGCGGGAGGTGGGGCCAACGTCCTGACTTTC	CASSLLAGGGANVLTF
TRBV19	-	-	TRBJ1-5	TGTGCCAGTAGTATAGACGTAAATCAGCCCCAGCATTTT	CASSIDVNQPQHF
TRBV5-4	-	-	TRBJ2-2	TGTGCCAGCAGCGGAAGGGGGTCGAACACCGGGGAGCTGTTTTTT	CASSGRGSNTGELFF
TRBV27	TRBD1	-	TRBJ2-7	TGTGCCAGCAGTTCACCGGGACAGTACTACGAGCAGTACTTC	CASSSPGQYYEQYF
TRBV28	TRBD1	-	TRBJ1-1	TGTGCCAGCAGTGGTGACGAGGGGGCGAGGAGTGAAGCTTTCTTT	CASSGDEGARSEAFF
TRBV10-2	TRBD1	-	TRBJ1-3	TGCGCCAGCAGTGGGGGACAGGGGGTTGAGACCATATATTTT	CASSGGQGVETIYF
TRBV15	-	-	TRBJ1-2	TGTGCCACCAGCAGACCCGGTGGGGGGGCGAGGGGCTACACCTTC	CATSRPGGGARGYTF
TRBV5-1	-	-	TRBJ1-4	TGCGCCAGCAGCTTGGACGGTGCAACTAATGAAAAACTGTTTTTT	CASSLDGATNEKLFF
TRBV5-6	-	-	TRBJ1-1	TGTGCCAGCAGCTTTGACAGAAACACTGAAGCTTTCTTT	CASSFDRNTEAFF
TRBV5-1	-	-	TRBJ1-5	TGCGCCAGCAGGCCCTCCTCGGGGGATCAGCCCCAGCATTTT	CASRPSSGDQPQHF
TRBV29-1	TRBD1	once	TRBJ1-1	TGCAGCGTTGGAGTGACAGGGGACGGCACTGAAGCTTTCTTT	CSVGVTGDGTEAFF
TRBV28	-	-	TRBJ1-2	TGTGCCAGCAGTTTAGGGTACCCAGGAGGCTACACCTTC	CASSLGYPGGYTF
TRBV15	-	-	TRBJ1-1	TGTGCCACCAGCGCGACAGGAGCTGAAGCTTTCTTT	CATSATGAEAFF
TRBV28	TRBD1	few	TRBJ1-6	TGTGCCAGCATCAGAGGGGTTGACAGGGGGCCCTCACCCCTCCACTTT	CASIRGVDRGPSPLHF